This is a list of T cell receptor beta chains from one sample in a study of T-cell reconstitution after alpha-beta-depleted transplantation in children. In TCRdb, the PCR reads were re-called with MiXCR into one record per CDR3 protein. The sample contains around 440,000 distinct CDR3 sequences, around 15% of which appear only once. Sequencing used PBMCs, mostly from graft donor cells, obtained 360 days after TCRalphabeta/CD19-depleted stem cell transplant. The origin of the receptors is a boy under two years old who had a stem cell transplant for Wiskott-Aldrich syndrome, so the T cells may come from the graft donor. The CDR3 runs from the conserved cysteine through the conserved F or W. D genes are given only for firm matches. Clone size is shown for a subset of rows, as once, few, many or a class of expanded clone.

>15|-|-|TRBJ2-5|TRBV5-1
TGCGCCAGCAGCTTGGGTCAGGTCTTGGGAGAGACCCAGTACTTC
CASSLGQVLGETQYF
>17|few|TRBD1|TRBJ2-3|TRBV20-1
TGCAGTGCTAGAGATCCCTGGGACAGGGGTGGCACAGATACGCAGTATTTT
CSARDPWDRGGTDTQYF
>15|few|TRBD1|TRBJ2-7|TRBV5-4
TGTGCCAGCAGCCCCGGGACAGGGCTCTCCTACGAGCAGTACTTC
CASSPGTGLSYEQYF
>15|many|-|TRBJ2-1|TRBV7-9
TGTGCCAGCAGCTTGGGCAGGACGAGGAGCAATGAGCAGTTCTTC
CASSLGRTRSNEQFF
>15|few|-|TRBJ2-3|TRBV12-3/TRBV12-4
TGTGCCAGCAGTCGTTCCGGGACTGGCACAGATACGCAGTATTTT
CASSRSGTGTDTQYF
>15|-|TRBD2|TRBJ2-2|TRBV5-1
TGCGCCAGCAGCACCGGACTAGCGGGATCAGGGGAGCTGTTTTTT
CASSTGLAGSGELFF
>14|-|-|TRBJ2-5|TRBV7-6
TGTGCCAGCAGCTCCCGCCCGGCGCAAGAGACCCAGTACTTC
CASSSRPAQETQYF
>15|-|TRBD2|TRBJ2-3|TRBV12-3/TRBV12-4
TGTGCCAGCAGTGATAGCGGGAGCGGCACAGATACGCAGTATTTT
CASSDSGSGTDTQYF
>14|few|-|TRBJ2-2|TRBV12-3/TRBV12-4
TGTGCCAGCAGGCAACATGACTCGACCGGGGAGCTGTTTTTT
CASRQHDSTGELFF
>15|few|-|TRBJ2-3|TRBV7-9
TGTGCCAGCAGCTTACCCATCCTAGCAACAGATACGCAGTATTTT
CASSLPILATDTQYF
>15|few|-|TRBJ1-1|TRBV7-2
TGTGCCAGCAGCTTAGTCATAAGGGTGGACACTGAAGCTTTCTTT
CASSLVIRVDTEAFF
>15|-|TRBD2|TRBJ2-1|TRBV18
TGTGCCAGCTCACCCGGACTAGCAAAACACAATGAGCAGTTCTTC
CASSPGLAKHNEQFF
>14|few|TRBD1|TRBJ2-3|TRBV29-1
TGCAGCGGCGTGGAGGGACAGGTGGGCCTACGCCAGTATTTT
CSGVEGQVGLRQYF
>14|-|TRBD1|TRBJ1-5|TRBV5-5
TGTGCCAGCAGCTCGACAGGGAAGAATCAGCCCCAGCATTTT
CASSSTGKNQPQHF
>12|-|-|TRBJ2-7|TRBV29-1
TGCAGCGTTGCCCGGGATTCCTACGAGCAGTACTTC
CSVARDSYEQYF
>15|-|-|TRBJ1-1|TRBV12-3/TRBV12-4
TGTGCCAGCAGCCCCCGAACAGAAACCAACACTGAAGCTTTCTTT
CASSPRTETNTEAFF
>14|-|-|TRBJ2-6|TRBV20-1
TGCAGTGCTAGAACCGTTGCTGGGGCCAACGTCCTGACTTTC
CSARTVAGANVLTF
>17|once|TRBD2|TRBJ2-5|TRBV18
TGTGCCAGCTCACTCCTGGACGGGGGGGCGGCAGGAGAGACCCAGTACTTC
CASSLLDGGAAGETQYF
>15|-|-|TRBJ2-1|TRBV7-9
TGTGCCAGCAGCTTAGCGGGGGGAATCAGCAATGAGCAGTTCTTC
CASSLAGGISNEQFF
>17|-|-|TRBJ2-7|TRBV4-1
TGCGCCAGCAGCCTCTCCTTCACAGGCCTCCATGGCTACGAGCAGTACTTC
CASSLSFTGLHGYEQYF
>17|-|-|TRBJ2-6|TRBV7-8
TGTGCCAGCAGCTTAGGAGCCGGGCGTTCTGGGGCCAACGTCCTGACTTTC
CASSLGAGRSGANVLTF
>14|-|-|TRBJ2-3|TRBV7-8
TGTGCCAGCAGCCACCCCATGGGCCCAGATACGCAGTATTTT
CASSHPMGPDTQYF
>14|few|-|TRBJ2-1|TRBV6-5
TGTGCCAGCAGTTACCCTGGACCAGGAGGTGAGCAGTTCTTC
CASSYPGPGGEQFF
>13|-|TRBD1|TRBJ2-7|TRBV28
TGTGCCAGCAGAGAAGGGGGCAGGTACGAGCAGTACTTC
CASREGGRYEQYF
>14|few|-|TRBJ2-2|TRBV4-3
TGCGCCAGCAGCCAAGATCTGGGAACCGGGGAGCTGTTTTTT
CASSQDLGTGELFF
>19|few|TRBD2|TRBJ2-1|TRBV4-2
TGTGCCAGCAGCCAAGCCCATGGACTAGCGGGGGTCCTCTACAATGAGCAGTTCTTC
CASSQAHGLAGVLYNEQFF
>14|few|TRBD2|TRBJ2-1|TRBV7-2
TGTGCCAGCAGCAGAGTGGGACTAGCGGTTGAGCAGTTCTTC
CASSRVGLAVEQFF
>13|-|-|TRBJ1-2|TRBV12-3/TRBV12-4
TGTGCCAGCAGCACGGACAGAATCTATGGCTACACCTTC
CASSTDRIYGYTF
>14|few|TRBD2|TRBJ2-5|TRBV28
TGTGCCAGCAGTCCGGGACTAGCGGCCAGGTCCCAGTACTTC
CASSPGLAARSQYF
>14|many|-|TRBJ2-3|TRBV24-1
TGTGCCACCTCCCCGAGGGTAACCACAGATACGCAGTATTTT
CATSPRVTTDTQYF
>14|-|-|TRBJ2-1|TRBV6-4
TGTGCCAGCAGTGTTGGTCGGGGATACAATGAGCAGTTCTTC
CASSVGRGYNEQFF
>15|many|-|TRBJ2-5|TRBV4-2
TGTGCCAGCAGCCATCCCCCGGGCGGTCAAGAGACCCAGTACTTC
CASSHPPGGQETQYF
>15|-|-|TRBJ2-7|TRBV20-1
TGCAGTGCTAGAGATCCCCGCTACCCCTCCTACGAGCAGTACTTC
CSARDPRYPSYEQYF
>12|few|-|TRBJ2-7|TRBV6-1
TGTGCCAGCAGTGGGGAACTAACGGTGAAGTACTTC
CASSGELTVKYF
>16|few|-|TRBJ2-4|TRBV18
TGTGCCAGCTCACCAAGGCCAGGGGCAGACAAAAACATTCAGTACTTC
CASSPRPGADKNIQYF
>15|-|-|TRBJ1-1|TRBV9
TGTGCCAGCAGCGTAAGCACCGGACTGAACACTGAAGCTTTCTTT
CASSVSTGLNTEAFF
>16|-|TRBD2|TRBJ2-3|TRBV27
TGTGCCAGCAGTTTATCTTACCTCGGGAGGTCAGATACGCAGTATTTT
CASSLSYLGRSDTQYF
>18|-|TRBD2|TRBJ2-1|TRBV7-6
TGTGCCAGCCGTCCCGGGACTAGCGGGAGGGCACGCTACAATGAGCAGTTCTTC
CASRPGTSGRARYNEQFF
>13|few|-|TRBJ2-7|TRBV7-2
TGTGCCAGCAGCTTAGAGGACCCCCTCGAGCAGTACTTC
CASSLEDPLEQYF
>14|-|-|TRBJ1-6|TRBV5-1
TGCGCCAGCAGCTTGGTTCAGGGAGACTCACCCCTCCACTTT
CASSLVQGDSPLHF
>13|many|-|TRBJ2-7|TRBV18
TGTGCCAGCTCACCGACAGCTTCCTACGAGCAGTACTTC
CASSPTASYEQYF
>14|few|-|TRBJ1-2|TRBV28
TGTGCCAGCAGTTTGGCCCCGGGGGACTATGGCTACACCTTC
CASSLAPGDYGYTF
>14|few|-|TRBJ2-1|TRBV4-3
TGCGCCAGCAGCCAAGGGACTGCTGTGGATGAGCAGTTCTTC
CASSQGTAVDEQFF
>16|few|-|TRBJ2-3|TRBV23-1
TGCGCCAGCAGTCCTGCTTATAAGCGGCACACAGATACGCAGTATTTT
CASSPAYKRHTDTQYF
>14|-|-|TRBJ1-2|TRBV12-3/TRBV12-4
TGTGCCAGCAGTTTAGGTAGGGAGCGGTATCGCTACACCTTC
CASSLGRERYRYTF
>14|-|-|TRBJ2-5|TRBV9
TGTGCCAGCAGCGTAGTCGGTCGGGGAGAGACCCAGTACTTC
CASSVVGRGETQYF
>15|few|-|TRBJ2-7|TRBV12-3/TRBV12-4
TGTGCCAGCAGTTCAAGGGCAGGGAGCCCCTACGAGCAGTACTTC
CASSSRAGSPYEQYF
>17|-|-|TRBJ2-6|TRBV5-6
TGTGCCAGCAGCTTGGATAGGCCTCGCTCTGGGGCCAACGTCCTGACTTTC
CASSLDRPRSGANVLTF
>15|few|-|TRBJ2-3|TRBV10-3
TGTGCCATCAGTGGGGGGACAAGCGTCCCAGATACGCAGTATTTT
CAISGGTSVPDTQYF
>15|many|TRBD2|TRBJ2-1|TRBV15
TGTGCCACCAGCAGAGCTAGCGGGAGAGGGGATGAGCAGTTCTTC
CATSRASGRGDEQFF
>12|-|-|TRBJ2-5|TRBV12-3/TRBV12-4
TGTGCCAGCAGTGGACAGAAAGAGACCCAGTACTTC
CASSGQKETQYF
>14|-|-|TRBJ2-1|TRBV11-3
TGTGCCAGCAGCCAGAATCCCTCCTACAATGAGCAGTTCTTC
CASSQNPSYNEQFF
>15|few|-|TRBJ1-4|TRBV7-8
TGTGCCAGCAGCCGCAGCCCTGCAACTAATGAAAAACTGTTTTTT
CASSRSPATNEKLFF
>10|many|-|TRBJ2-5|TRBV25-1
TGTGCCAGCAGAGGACGGACCCAGTACTTC
CASRGRTQYF
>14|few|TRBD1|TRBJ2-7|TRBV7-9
TGTGCCAGCAGCGTCAAGGGACAGGGCTACGAGCAGTACTTC
CASSVKGQGYEQYF
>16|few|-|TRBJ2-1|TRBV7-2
TGTGCCAGCAGTTTACAGGGATCCCCCTCCTACAATGAGCAGTTCTTC
CASSLQGSPSYNEQFF